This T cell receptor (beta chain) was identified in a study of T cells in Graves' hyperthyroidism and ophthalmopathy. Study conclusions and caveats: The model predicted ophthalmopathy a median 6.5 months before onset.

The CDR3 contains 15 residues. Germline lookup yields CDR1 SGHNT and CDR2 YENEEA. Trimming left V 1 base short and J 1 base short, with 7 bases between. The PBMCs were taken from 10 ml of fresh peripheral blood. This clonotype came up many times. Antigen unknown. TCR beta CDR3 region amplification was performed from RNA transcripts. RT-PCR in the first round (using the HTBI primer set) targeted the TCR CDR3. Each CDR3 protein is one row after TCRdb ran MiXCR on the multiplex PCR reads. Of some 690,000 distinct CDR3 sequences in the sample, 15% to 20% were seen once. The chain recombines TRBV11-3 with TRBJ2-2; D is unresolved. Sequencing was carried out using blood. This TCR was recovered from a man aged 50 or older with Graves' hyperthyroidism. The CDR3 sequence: CASSLGSENTGELFF. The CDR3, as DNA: TGTGCCAGCAGCTTAGGAAGCGAGAACACCGGGGAGCTGTTTTTT.